This T cell receptor beta chain was sequenced during a study of T cell repertoires in cytomegalovirus infection. Study context: Matching HLA type, along with CMV infection, was indicated by public TCR beta signatures.

In the case of this clonotype: Antigen: not known.

Each CDR3 protein gets one entry after TCRdb re-called the reads with MiXCR. The sample has roughly 800,000 distinct CDR3 sequences; about 28% are singletons. In germline, CDR1 is MNHNY, CDR2 SVGAGI (reference sequence). The CDR3 loop spans 19 amino acids. Trimming cost V 7 bases and J 6 bases; bases outside gene matches: 21. The study's findings and limits: In two of eight donors, the top clonotype was HLA-C-restricted CMV-specific. Summed frequency of public TCR beta families distinguished CMV carriers with the relevant HLA.

The clonotype comes from a human donor in good health (CMV status not recorded). Some clones in this sample may be carry-over from other donors' samples. V gene TRBV6-6 combines with J gene TRBJ2-1; 10 nucleotides match TRBD2. Sequenced material: cultured CD8+ T cells from PBMCs, taken from culture after CMV antigen stimulation. The CDR3 bases are TGTGCCAGCATCCCCAGCGGGGGGGTCGAAGAGGCGGCTTGCAATGAGCAGTTCTTC. Translation: CASIPSGGVEEAACNEQFF.